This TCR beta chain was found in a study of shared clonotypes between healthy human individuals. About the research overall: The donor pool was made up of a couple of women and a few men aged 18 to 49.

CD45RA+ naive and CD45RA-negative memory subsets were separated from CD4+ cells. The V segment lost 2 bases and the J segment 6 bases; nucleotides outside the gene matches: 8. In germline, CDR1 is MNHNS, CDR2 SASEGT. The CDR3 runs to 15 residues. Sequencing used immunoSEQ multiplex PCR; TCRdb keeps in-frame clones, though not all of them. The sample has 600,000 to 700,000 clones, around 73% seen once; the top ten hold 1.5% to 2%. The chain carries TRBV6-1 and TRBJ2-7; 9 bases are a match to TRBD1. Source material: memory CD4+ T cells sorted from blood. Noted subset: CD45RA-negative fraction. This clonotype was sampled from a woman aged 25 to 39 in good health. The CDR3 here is CASSESGTGSGEQYF. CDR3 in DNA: TGTGCCAGCAGTGAAAGTGGGACAGGGAGTGGCGAGCAGTACTTC.